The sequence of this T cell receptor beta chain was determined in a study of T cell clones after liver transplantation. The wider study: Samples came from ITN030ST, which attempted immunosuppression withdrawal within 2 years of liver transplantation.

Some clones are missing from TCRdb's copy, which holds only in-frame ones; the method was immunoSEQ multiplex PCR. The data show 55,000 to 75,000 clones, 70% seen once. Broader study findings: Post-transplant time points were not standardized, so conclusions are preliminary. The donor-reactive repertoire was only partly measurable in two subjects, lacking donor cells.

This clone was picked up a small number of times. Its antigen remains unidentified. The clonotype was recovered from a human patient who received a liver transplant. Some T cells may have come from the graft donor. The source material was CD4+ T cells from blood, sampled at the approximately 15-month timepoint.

The CDR3 DNA is TGTGCCAGCAGTGACGGTAACCCTCGTAATTCACCCCTCCACTTT. The encoded protein is CASSDGNPRNSPLHF. V usage is TRBV6-1 and J usage is TRBJ1-6, with D hard to call. V shed 3 bases and J shed 6 bases, with 12 bases lying between them. Germline values: CDR1 MNHNS, CDR2 SASEGT. The CDR3 is made up of 15 amino acids.